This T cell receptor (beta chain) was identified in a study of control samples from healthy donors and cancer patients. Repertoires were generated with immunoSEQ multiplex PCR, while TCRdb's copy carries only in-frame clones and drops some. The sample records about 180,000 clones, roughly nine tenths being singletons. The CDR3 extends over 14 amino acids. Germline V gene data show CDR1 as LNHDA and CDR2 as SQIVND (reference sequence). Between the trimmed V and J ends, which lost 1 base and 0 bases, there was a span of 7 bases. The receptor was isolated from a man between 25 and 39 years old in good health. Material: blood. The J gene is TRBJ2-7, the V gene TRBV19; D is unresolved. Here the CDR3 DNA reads TGTGCCAGTAGTATAGCTCCAAGCTCCTACGAGCAGTACTTC. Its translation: CASSIAPSSYEQYF.